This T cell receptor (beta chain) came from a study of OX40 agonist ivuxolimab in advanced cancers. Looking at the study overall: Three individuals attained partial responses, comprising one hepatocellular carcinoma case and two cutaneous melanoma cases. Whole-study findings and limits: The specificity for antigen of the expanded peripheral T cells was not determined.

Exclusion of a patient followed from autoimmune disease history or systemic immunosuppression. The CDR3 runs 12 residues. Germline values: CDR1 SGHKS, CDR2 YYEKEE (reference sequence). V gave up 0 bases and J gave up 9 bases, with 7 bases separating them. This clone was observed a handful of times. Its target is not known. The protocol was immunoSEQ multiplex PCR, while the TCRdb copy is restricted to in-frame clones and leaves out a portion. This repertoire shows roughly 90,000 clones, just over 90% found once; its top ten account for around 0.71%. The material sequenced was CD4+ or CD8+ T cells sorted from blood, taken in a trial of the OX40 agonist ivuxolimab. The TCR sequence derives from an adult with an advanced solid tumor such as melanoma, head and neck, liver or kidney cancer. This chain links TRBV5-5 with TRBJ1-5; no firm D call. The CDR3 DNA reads TGTGCCAGCAGCTTGGACTGGGGGCCCCAGCATTTT. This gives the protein CASSLDWGPQHF.